A selection of T cell receptor beta chains follows, all from one sample in a study of blood T cell repertoires in COVID-19. The repertoire was sequenced with immunoSEQ multiplex PCR; TCRdb's copy has only in-frame clones and lacks some. This table has about 120,000 clones, around 88% appearing once. The sequenced material came from peripheral blood. The receptors shown here come from a woman between 45 and 65 years old with active or convalescent COVID-19. Each CDR3 is given with its conserved first and last residue. The order of the fields is clone size, J gene, V gene, CDR3 length, D gene, CDR3 DNA, CDR3 protein. D genes are given only for firm matches. Part of the rows lack a size; the others show once, few, many or a class for expanded clones.

abundance: NA
j_gene: TRBJ1-3
v_gene: TRBV9
len: 15
d_gene: NA
CDR3nt: TGTGCCAGCAGCTCTACCCCAGGTACAGGAAACACCATATATTTT
CDR3aa: CASSSTPGTGNTIYF

abundance: few
j_gene: TRBJ1-2
v_gene: TRBV5-5
len: 16
d_gene: NA
CDR3nt: TGTGCCAGCGACGCGCCAGGGGCAGGCGCTAACTATGGCTACACCTTC
CDR3aa: CASDAPGAGANYGYTF

abundance: NA
j_gene: TRBJ1-2
v_gene: TRBV7-3
len: 13
d_gene: NA
CDR3nt: TGTGCCAGCAGCTTTCCAGGGAACTATGGCTACACCTTC
CDR3aa: CASSFPGNYGYTF

abundance: NA
j_gene: TRBJ2-7
v_gene: TRBV6-1
len: 13
d_gene: NA
CDR3nt: TGTGCCAGCAGTGAACCCCCACAGGAGGAGCAGTACTTC
CDR3aa: CASSEPPQEEQYF

abundance: NA
j_gene: TRBJ2-1
v_gene: TRBV28
len: 14
d_gene: TRBD2
CDR3nt: TGTGCCAGCATAACTAGCGGGAACTACAATGAGCAGTTCTTC
CDR3aa: CASITSGNYNEQFF

abundance: NA
j_gene: TRBJ2-5
v_gene: TRBV11-2
len: 15
d_gene: NA
CDR3nt: TGTGCCAGCAGCCCCACCTCAGGGGGGCTAGAGACCCAGTACTTC
CDR3aa: CASSPTSGGLETQYF

abundance: NA
j_gene: TRBJ2-1
v_gene: TRBV27
len: 13
d_gene: NA
CDR3nt: TGTGCCAGCAGTCCACTAGGACCCCATGAGCAGTTCTTC
CDR3aa: CASSPLGPHEQFF

abundance: NA
j_gene: TRBJ2-7
v_gene: TRBV18
len: 15
d_gene: TRBD1
CDR3nt: TGTGCCAGCTCACCAGTCAGACAGGGAATTGGCGAGCAGTACTTC
CDR3aa: CASSPVRQGIGEQYF

abundance: NA
j_gene: TRBJ1-1
v_gene: TRBV2
len: 13
d_gene: NA
CDR3nt: TGTGCCAGCATTCGGGAAGGGAATTCTGAAGCTTTCTTT
CDR3aa: CASIREGNSEAFF

abundance: few
j_gene: TRBJ2-2
v_gene: TRBV11-3
len: 13
d_gene: NA
CDR3nt: TGTGCCAGCAGCTCTACAGGTTCCGGGGAGCTGTTTTTT
CDR3aa: CASSSTGSGELFF

abundance: few
j_gene: TRBJ2-2
v_gene: TRBV19
len: 16
d_gene: TRBD1
CDR3nt: TGTGCCAGTAGTAGGGGACAGGGGGCTGGCACCGGGGAGCTGTTTTTT
CDR3aa: CASSRGQGAGTGELFF

abundance: few
j_gene: TRBJ2-7
v_gene: TRBV29-1
len: 15
d_gene: NA
CDR3nt: TGCAGCGTGGGAGGCTCGGACCGAGGAACCTACGAGCAGTACTTC
CDR3aa: CSVGGSDRGTYEQYF

abundance: NA
j_gene: TRBJ2-7
v_gene: TRBV7-2
len: 16
d_gene: TRBD1
CDR3nt: TGTGCCAGCAGCTTAGCGCTTCGGGGGACAGGGATGGAGCAGTACTTC
CDR3aa: CASSLALRGTGMEQYF

abundance: NA
j_gene: TRBJ2-3
v_gene: TRBV28
len: 16
d_gene: TRBD2
CDR3nt: TGTGCCAGCAGTGGATCTAGCGGGAGGGCCCAAGATACGCAGTATTTT
CDR3aa: CASSGSSGRAQDTQYF

abundance: NA
j_gene: TRBJ2-1
v_gene: TRBV10-3
len: 16
d_gene: NA
CDR3nt: TGTGCCATCAGTGACACCGGGTTAACCGGGTACAATGAGCAGTTCTTC
CDR3aa: CAISDTGLTGYNEQFF

abundance: NA
j_gene: TRBJ2-3
v_gene: TRBV14
len: 13
d_gene: NA
CDR3nt: TGTGCCAGCAGCCAAGATATGCGGGATACGCAGTATTTT
CDR3aa: CASSQDMRDTQYF

abundance: NA
j_gene: TRBJ2-7
v_gene: TRBV28
len: 13
d_gene: TRBD2
CDR3nt: TGTGCCAGCTGCTCTAGCGGGAGATCCGAGCAGTACTTC
CDR3aa: CASCSSGRSEQYF

abundance: NA
j_gene: TRBJ2-1
v_gene: TRBV19
len: 17
d_gene: TRBD2
CDR3nt: TGTGCCAGTACGGATGGGGTGGGGGGACTAGATGTCGATGAGCAGTTCTTC
CDR3aa: CASTDGVGGLDVDEQFF

abundance: NA
j_gene: TRBJ2-7
v_gene: TRBV19
len: 14
d_gene: TRBD1
CDR3nt: TGTGCCAGCGGTCAGGGGGCGACCGCCTACGAGCAGTACTTC
CDR3aa: CASGQGATAYEQYF

abundance: NA
j_gene: TRBJ2-3
v_gene: TRBV7-8
len: 17
d_gene: TRBD2
CDR3nt: TGTGCCAGCAGCCTCCGGACTAGCGGGACCCGCACAGATACGCAGTATTTT
CDR3aa: CASSLRTSGTRTDTQYF

abundance: once
j_gene: TRBJ2-7
v_gene: TRBV5-1
len: 15
d_gene: NA
CDR3nt: TGCGCCAGCAGCCCCGCCGGGGGGCTCCCACACGAGCAGTACTTC
CDR3aa: CASSPAGGLPHEQYF

abundance: NA
j_gene: TRBJ2-1
v_gene: TRBV7-8
len: 15
d_gene: NA
CDR3nt: TGTGCCAGCAGCCTAAGATGGAGCTCCTACAATGAGCAGTTCTTC
CDR3aa: CASSLRWSSYNEQFF

abundance: NA
j_gene: TRBJ1-2
v_gene: TRBV18
len: 14
d_gene: TRBD1
CDR3nt: TGTGCCAGCTCACCGGCGACAGGGAACCATGGCTACACCTTC
CDR3aa: CASSPATGNHGYTF

abundance: NA
j_gene: TRBJ2-7
v_gene: TRBV19
len: 15
d_gene: TRBD1
CDR3nt: TGTGCCAGTAGAAACATCAGGGGGCCCCCGCGGGAGCAGTACTTC
CDR3aa: CASRNIRGPPREQYF

abundance: few
j_gene: TRBJ1-1
v_gene: TRBV28
len: 14
d_gene: NA
CDR3nt: TGTGCCAGCAGCAACGGGCCCCAGGGCACTGAAGCTTTCTTT
CDR3aa: CASSNGPQGTEAFF

abundance: NA
j_gene: TRBJ1-4
v_gene: TRBV9
len: 16
d_gene: TRBD1
CDR3nt: TGTGCCAGCAGCGTAACATCGGGACAGGGAAATGAAAAACTGTTTTTT
CDR3aa: CASSVTSGQGNEKLFF

abundance: NA
j_gene: TRBJ1-1
v_gene: TRBV28
len: 15
d_gene: TRBD1
CDR3nt: TGTGCCAGCAGTTCCTCGGGGACAGCCGGAATTGAAGCTTTCTTT
CDR3aa: CASSSSGTAGIEAFF

abundance: once
j_gene: TRBJ2-3
v_gene: TRBV6-2/TRBV6-3
len: 16
d_gene: TRBD2
CDR3nt: TGTGCCAGCAGTTTGGAACTAGCGGGAGGAGGGAATACGCAGTATTTT
CDR3aa: CASSLELAGGGNTQYF

abundance: few
j_gene: TRBJ1-1
v_gene: TRBV4-3
len: 12
d_gene: NA
CDR3nt: TGCGCCAGCAGCTATGACAGATATGAAGCTTTCTTT
CDR3aa: CASSYDRYEAFF

abundance: NA
j_gene: TRBJ2-1
v_gene: TRBV19
len: 16
d_gene: NA
CDR3nt: TGTGCCAGTAGTGGGCGGAGCGGGCTCTCCTACAATGAGCAGTTCTTC
CDR3aa: CASSGRSGLSYNEQFF

abundance: NA
j_gene: TRBJ1-1
v_gene: TRBV24-1
len: 13
d_gene: TRBD1
CDR3nt: TGTGCCACCAGTACGGACAGGGTCACTGAAGCTTTCTTT
CDR3aa: CATSTDRVTEAFF

abundance: NA
j_gene: TRBJ2-1
v_gene: TRBV29-1
len: 11
d_gene: NA
CDR3nt: TGCAGCGTTGATCGGGAGAGTGAGCAGTTCTTC
CDR3aa: CSVDRESEQFF

abundance: NA
j_gene: TRBJ1-1
v_gene: TRBV3-1/TRBV3-2
len: 12
d_gene: NA
CDR3nt: TGTGCCAGCAGCCAAAATGGGGGCCGAGCTTTCTTT
CDR3aa: CASSQNGGRAFF

abundance: NA
j_gene: TRBJ1-4
v_gene: TRBV3-1/TRBV3-2
len: 22
d_gene: TRBD1
CDR3nt: TGTGCCAGCAGCCAAGAGCATACGGGTGTGCGGGACAGGGGGAGCCTTAATGAAAAACTGTTTTTT
CDR3aa: CASSQEHTGVRDRGSLNEKLFF

abundance: NA
j_gene: TRBJ2-7
v_gene: TRBV7-9
len: 13
d_gene: NA
CDR3nt: TGTGCCAGCAGCTTACTGAGCGGAGGGCTTGTGTTCTTC
CDR3aa: CASSLLSGGLVFF

abundance: NA
j_gene: TRBJ2-1
v_gene: TRBV28
len: 18
d_gene: NA
CDR3nt: TGTGCCAGCAGTCTACTTTTCGGTGTGGGGCCTTCCTACAATGAGCAGTTCTTC
CDR3aa: CASSLLFGVGPSYNEQFF

abundance: NA
j_gene: TRBJ1-2
v_gene: TRBV10-2
len: 14
d_gene: TRBD1
CDR3nt: TGCGCCAGCAACGGACAGGGGCCACCCTATGGCTACACCTTC
CDR3aa: CASNGQGPPYGYTF

abundance: NA
j_gene: TRBJ2-7
v_gene: TRBV30
len: 14
d_gene: TRBD1
CDR3nt: TGTGCCTGGAGTGTTGAGAGGGGGCGGTACGAGCAGTACTTC
CDR3aa: CAWSVERGRYEQYF

abundance: once
j_gene: TRBJ2-1
v_gene: TRBV19
len: 18
d_gene: TRBD2
CDR3nt: TGTGCCAGTAGTATTGGGAGACTAGCGGGGAAGAGACAAAATGAGCAGTTCTTC
CDR3aa: CASSIGRLAGKRQNEQFF

abundance: NA
j_gene: TRBJ1-1
v_gene: TRBV30
len: 14
d_gene: TRBD1
CDR3nt: TGTGCCTGGAGTGTACCTCAGGGGGCTGATGAAGCTTTCTTT
CDR3aa: CAWSVPQGADEAFF

abundance: NA
j_gene: TRBJ2-3
v_gene: TRBV4-1
len: 17
d_gene: TRBD1
CDR3nt: TGCGCCAGCAGCCCAGATAGAGGGACAGGTGGAATAGATACGCAGTATTTT
CDR3aa: CASSPDRGTGGIDTQYF

abundance: NA
j_gene: TRBJ1-1
v_gene: TRBV5-1
len: 14
d_gene: NA
CDR3nt: TGCGCCAGCAGCTTTCGGGGGTTCGACACTGAAGCTTTCTTT
CDR3aa: CASSFRGFDTEAFF